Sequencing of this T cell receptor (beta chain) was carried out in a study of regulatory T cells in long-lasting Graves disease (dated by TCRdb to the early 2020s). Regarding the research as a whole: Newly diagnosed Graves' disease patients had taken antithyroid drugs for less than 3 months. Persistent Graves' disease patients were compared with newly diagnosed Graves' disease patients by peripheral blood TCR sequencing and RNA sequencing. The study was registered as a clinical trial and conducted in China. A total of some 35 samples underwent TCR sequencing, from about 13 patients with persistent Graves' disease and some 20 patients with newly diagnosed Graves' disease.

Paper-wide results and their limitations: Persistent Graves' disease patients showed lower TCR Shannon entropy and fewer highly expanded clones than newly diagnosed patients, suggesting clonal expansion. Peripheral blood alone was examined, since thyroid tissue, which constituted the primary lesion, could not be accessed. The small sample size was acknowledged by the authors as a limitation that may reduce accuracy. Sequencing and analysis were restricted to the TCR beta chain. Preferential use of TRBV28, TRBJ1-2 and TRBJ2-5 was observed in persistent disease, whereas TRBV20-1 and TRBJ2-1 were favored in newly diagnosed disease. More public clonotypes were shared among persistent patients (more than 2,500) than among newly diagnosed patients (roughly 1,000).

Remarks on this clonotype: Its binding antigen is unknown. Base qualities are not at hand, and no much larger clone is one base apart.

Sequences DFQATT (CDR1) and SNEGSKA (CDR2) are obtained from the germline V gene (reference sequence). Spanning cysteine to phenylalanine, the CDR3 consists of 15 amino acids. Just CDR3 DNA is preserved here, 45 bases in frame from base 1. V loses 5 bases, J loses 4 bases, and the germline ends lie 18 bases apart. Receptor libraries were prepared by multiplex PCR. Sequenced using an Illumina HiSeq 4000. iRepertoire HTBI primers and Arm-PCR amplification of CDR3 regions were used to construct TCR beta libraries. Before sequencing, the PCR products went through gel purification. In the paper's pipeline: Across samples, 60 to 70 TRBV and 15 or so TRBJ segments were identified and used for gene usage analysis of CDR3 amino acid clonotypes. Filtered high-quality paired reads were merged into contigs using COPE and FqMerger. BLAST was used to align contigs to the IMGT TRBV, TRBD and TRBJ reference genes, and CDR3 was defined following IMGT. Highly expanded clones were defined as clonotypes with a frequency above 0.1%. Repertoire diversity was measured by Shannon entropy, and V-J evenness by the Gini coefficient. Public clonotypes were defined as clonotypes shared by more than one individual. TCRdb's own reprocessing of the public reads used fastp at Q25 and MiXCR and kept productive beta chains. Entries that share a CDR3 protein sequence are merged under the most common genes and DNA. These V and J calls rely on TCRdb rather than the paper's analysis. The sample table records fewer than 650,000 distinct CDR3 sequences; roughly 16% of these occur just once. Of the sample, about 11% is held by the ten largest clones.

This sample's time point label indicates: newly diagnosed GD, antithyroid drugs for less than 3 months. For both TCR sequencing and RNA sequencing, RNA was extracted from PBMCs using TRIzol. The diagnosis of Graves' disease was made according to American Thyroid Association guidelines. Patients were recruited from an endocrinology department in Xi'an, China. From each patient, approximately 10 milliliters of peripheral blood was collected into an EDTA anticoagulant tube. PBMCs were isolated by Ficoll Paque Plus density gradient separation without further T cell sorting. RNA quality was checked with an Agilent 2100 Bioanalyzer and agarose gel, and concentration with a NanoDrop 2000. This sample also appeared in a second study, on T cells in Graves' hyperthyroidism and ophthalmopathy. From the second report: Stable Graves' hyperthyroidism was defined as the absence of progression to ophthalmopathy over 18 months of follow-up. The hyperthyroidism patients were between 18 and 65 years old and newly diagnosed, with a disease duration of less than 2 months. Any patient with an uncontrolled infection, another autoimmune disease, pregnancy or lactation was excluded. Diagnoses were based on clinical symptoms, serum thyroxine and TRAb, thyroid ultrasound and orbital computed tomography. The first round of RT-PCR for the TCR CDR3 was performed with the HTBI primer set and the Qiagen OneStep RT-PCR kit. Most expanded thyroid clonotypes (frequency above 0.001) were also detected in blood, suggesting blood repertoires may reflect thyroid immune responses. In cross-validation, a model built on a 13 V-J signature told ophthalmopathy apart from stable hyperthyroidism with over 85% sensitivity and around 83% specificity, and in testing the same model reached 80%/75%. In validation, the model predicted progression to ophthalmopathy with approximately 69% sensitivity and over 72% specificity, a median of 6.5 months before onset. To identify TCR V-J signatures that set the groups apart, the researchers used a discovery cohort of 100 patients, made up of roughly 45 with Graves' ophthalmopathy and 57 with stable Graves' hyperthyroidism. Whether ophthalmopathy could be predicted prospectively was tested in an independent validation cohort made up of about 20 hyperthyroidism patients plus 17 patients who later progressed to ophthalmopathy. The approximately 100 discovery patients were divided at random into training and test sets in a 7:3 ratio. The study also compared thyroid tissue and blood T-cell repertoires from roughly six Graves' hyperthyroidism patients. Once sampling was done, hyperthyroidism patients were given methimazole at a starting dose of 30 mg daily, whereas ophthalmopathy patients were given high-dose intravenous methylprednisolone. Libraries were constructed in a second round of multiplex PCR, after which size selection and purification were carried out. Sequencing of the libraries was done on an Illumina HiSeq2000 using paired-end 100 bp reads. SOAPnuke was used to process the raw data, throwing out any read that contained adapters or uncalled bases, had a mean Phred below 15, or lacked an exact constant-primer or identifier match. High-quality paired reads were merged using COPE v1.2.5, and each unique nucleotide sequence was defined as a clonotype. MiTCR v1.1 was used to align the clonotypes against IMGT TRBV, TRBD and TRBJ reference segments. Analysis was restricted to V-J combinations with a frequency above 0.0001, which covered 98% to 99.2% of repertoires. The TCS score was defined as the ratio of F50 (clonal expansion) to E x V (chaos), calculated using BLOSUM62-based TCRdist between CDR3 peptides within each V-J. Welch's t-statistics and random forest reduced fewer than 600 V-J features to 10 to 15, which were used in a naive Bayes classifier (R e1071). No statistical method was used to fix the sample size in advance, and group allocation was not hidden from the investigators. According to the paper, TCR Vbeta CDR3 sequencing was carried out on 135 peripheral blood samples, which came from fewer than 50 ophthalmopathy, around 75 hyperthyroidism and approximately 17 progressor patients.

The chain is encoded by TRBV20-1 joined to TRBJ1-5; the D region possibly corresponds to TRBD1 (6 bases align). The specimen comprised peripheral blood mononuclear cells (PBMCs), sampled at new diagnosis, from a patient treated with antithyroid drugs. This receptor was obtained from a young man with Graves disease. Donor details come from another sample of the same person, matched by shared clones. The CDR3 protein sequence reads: CSAASPGAANQPQHF. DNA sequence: TGCAGTGCTGCGTCCCCGGGGGCAGCAAATCAGCCCCAGCATTTT.